This is a list of T cell receptor beta chains from one sample in a study of shared clonotypes between healthy human individuals. Generated by immunoSEQ multiplex PCR, the TCRdb table keeps only in-frame clones and is missing some. The sample lists about 680,000 clones; approximately 79% were seen once. Sequences were obtained from memory CD4+ T cells sorted from blood. Receptors originate from a woman aged 25 to 39 in good health. Both conserved end residues are trimmed from each CDR3.

V,J,CDR3
TRBV5-5,TRBJ1-3,ASSLNGGSGSGNTIY
TRBV18,TRBJ1-1,ASSPQGYEAF
TRBV5-1,TRBJ1-1,ASSFWGDTEAF
TRBV7-3,TRBJ1-1,ASSGYPGDTEAF
TRBV15,TRBJ1-2,ATSRASESHGYT
TRBV5-1,TRBJ2-5,ASSLGTPSGTETQY
TRBV2,NA,ASSRATSGIYEQY
TRBV6-1,TRBJ1-1,ASSRRGPTEAF
TRBV15,TRBJ2-2,ATSRNPGINTGELF
TRBV19,TRBJ1-1,ASSINGGTEAF
TRBV27,TRBJ1-5,ASSPLRGEGYQPQH
TRBV11-1,TRBJ2-1,ASSFSQREGVYNEQF
TRBV7-9,TRBJ2-6,ASSPGLTSGANVLT
TRBV7-2,TRBJ2-4,ASSALAAKNIQY
TRBV29-1,TRBJ2-1,SVRTSGYNEQF
TRBV7-9,TRBJ1-2,ASTQDEKGYT
TRBV29-1,TRBJ1-2,SVEPHPTGGGRNVLYGYT
TRBV5-4,TRBJ1-2,ASSPSLAVGGDSNYGYT
TRBV28,TRBJ1-2,AINPRGQGPGGYT
TRBV5-1,TRBJ2-2,ASSPAGRTNTGELF
TRBV27,TRBJ1-4,ASSLSAGRNEKLF
TRBV27,TRBJ2-5,ASKGLAAAQETQY
TRBV6-6,TRBJ2-7,ASSYTGGLGYEQY
TRBV6-1,TRBJ2-7,ASSETDRYEQY
TRBV5-1,TRBJ1-1,ASSFGQNTEAF
TRBV7-2,TRBJ2-5,ASSNHGGGRLETQY
TRBV25-1,TRBJ2-1,ASSDWTKPYNEQF
TRBV7-2,TRBJ2-7,ASSTHRPAGGGSYEQY
TRBV10-3,TRBJ1-5,AISEWRQGTDQPQH
TRBV5-1,TRBJ1-1,ASSLTVPNTEAF
TRBV28,TRBJ1-5,ASSTLSWQFGQPQH
TRBV28,TRBJ2-1,ASVLYNEQF
TRBV10-2,TRBJ2-3,ASSEPWSVGTDTQY
TRBV7-9,TRBJ2-7,ASSYSGLYEQY
TRBV11-2,TRBJ1-3,ASSPRSLGVPGNTIY
TRBV5-6,TRBJ1-1,ASSLQGGNTEAF
TRBV5-4,TRBJ2-2,ASRRGQDANTGELF
TRBV19,TRBJ1-5,ASSRKLPGHSNQPQH
TRBV9,TRBJ2-3,ASSVGVDGDTQY
TRBV19,TRBJ2-6,ASSAKGLSGANVLT
TRBV7-9,TRBJ1-1,ASSLWGRGIGTEAF
TRBV19,TRBJ2-6,ASSIVASGANVLT
TRBV7-2,TRBJ1-1,ASSTKFGGPGREAF
TRBV14,TRBJ1-5,ASSQGLYQPQH